This TCR beta chain was documented in a study of beta chain features in type 1 diabetes. Study findings and constraints: Fewer junction insertions and more nucleotide deletions appeared in type 1 diabetes patients. There was a moderate but significant shortening of TCRB CDR3s in all four CD4+ subsets of Type 1 diabetes patients.

Concerning this clone: Its antigen is still unknown.

With V trimmed by 6 bases and J by 11 bases, 7 bases remained unmatched. Germline V gene lookup returns CDR1 MNHNS and CDR2 SASEGT. This CDR3 has 13 amino acids. CD4+ naive, central memory, regulatory and stem cell-like memory cells were sorted via CD45RO/CCR7/CD25/CD127/CD95/CD27. Over 95% purity was reached by all sorted populations. Isolated RNA was reverse transcribed in full, so expressed TCRB transcripts were sequenced. Assay used: immunoSEQ multiplex PCR; TCRdb lists only in-frame clones, some missing. The top ten hold 0.03% to 0.04% of the sample, which has 500,000 to 850,000 clones, about 14% seen once.

This TCR derives from a young man with type 1 diabetes. The sample consisted of naive CD4+ T cells from blood. The chain combines TRBV6-1 with TRBJ1-4; TRBD1 matches at 9 bases. The DNA of the CDR3 is TGTGCCAGCAGACAGGGGGCACAATTTAAACTGTTTTTT. Encoded protein: CASRQGAQFKLFF.